This T cell receptor (beta chain) was sequenced for a study of T cells in Graves' hyperthyroidism and ophthalmopathy. V lost 6 bases, J lost 7 bases, and 11 bases stayed unmatched. The CDR3 consists of 15 residues. TCR beta CDR3 regions were amplified from RNA transcripts. An initial round of RT-PCR targeting the TCR CDR3 relied on the HTBI primer set. TCRdb recomputed calls from the multiplex PCR reads with MiXCR, one row per CDR3 protein. The sample consists of 300,000 to 400,000 distinct CDR3 sequences, around 23% of them appearing once. Sequences were obtained from blood. The chain uses TRBV12-3 or TRBV12-4 and TRBJ2-1; TRBD2 matches 8 bases. The clonotype comes from a woman aged 50 to 60 with Graves' hyperthyroidism. CDR3 coding DNA: TGTGCCAGCAGGCCCTCCGGGACTAGTGGTAATGAGCAGTTCTTC. Amino acid sequence: CASRPSGTSGNEQFF.